This T cell receptor beta chain is drawn from a study of blood T cell repertoires in COVID-19. Recruits, aged roughly 18 to 95 years, lived in 20 to 30 US areas. The CDR3 is made up of 13 amino acids. The V end was cut by 6 bases, the J end by 0 bases, with 11 bases between. Per germline, CDR1 SQVTM and CDR2 ANQGSEA. Only in-frame clones appear in the TCRdb table, and some are missing; sequencing was by immunoSEQ multiplex PCR. The data show fewer than 350,000 clones, around 84% seen once. The receptor comes from a woman in her 50s who had recovered from COVID-19. The V and J genes are TRBV29-1 and TRBJ1-1; D gene unclear. Sequenced sample: PBMCs or T cells enriched from blood (not recorded which). In nucleotides, the CDR3 is TGCAGCGTCACGCTAAACGTGAACACTGAAGCTTTCTTT. Translating gives CSVTLNVNTEAFF.